Below, 28 T cell receptor beta chains from the same sample are listed, as sequenced in a study of blood T cells in healthy people across ages. It was with a sample-barcoded 5' primer and a J-beta primer mix that a second PCR of about 6 to 12 cycles was run. One entry per CDR3 protein results from TCRdb running MiXCR on the 5' RACE reads. The top ten clones hold 7.9% of a sample with some 1.4 million distinct CDR3 sequences, 35% to 45% of them seen once. Sequences were obtained from blood. The receptors were gathered from a woman younger than 35 in good health.

This clonotype occurred a few times. This chain connects TRBV6-5 to TRBJ2-5; D is perhaps TRBD2 (5 bases). There are 14 residues in the CDR3. Per germline, CDR1 MNHEY and CDR2 SVGAGI. With 2 bases removed from V and 11 bases from J, the gap between germline ends came to 18 bases. This CDR3 is CASSYAWPDYGQYF. As DNA, the CDR3 is TGTGCCAGCAGTTACGCATGGCCCGACTACGGGCAGTACTTC.

J is TRBJ2-3 and V is TRBV7-8; 7 bases line up with TRBD2. The CDR3 has 15 residues. From germline, CDR1 is SGHVS and CDR2 FQNEAQ. V shed 7 bases, J shed 0 bases, and the junction held 7 bases outside the gene matches. The CDR3, as DNA: TGTGCCAGCAACTCCGGGACTACCAGCACAGATACGCAGTATTTT. This sequence encodes CASNSGTTSTDTQYF.

The genes are TRBV4-1 and TRBJ2-1; TRBD1 matches at 7 bases. This CDR3 spans 13 amino acids. Per germline, CDR1 MGHRA and CDR2 YSYEKL. The V gene end was trimmed by 8 bases and the J gene end by 6 bases; junction bases not matched to a gene: 7. CDR3 nucleotide sequence: TGCGCCAGCGGCGTACAGGGGACCAATGAGCAGTTCTTC. It translates to CASGVQGTNEQFF.

The genes are TRBV5-1 and TRBJ2-3, with 11 bases matching TRBD1. V was pared by 8 bases and J by 4 bases, with 3 bases of the junction left unmatched. Germline CDR1 is SGHRS and CDR2 is YFSETQ. CDR3 size: 13 residues. The CDR3 DNA sequence: TGCGCCAGTCGGACAGGGGGCTCAGATACGCAGTATTTT. It specifies CASRTGGSDTQYF.

This chain links TRBV28 with TRBJ2-5; 13 bases fit TRBD2. The CDR3 is 17 amino acids. Germline assignment: CDR1 MDHEN and CDR2 SYDVKM. The V segment lost 5 bases and the J segment 4 bases; nucleotides outside the gene matches: 10. Here the CDR3 DNA reads TGTGCCAGCAGTCCGGGACTAGCGGGATGGTACCGAGAGACCCAGTACTTC. Translation: CASSPGLAGWYRETQYF.

This clonotype occurred a few times. The chain has TRBV5-1 and TRBJ1-2, with 8 bases matching TRBD1. CDR1 SGHRS and CDR2 YFSETQ come from the germline V gene. J lost 10 bases, V lost 4 bases, and 12 bases had no gene match. The CDR3 consists of 14 residues. In nucleotides, the CDR3 is TGCGCCAGCAGCCTAGAGGGGACAGGTTGGAACTACACCTTC. This encodes CASSLEGTGWNYTF.

The J gene is TRBJ2-5, the V gene TRBV20-1, with D perhaps TRBD2 (6 bases). The CDR3 sequence is 16 residues long. Between the trimmed V and J ends, which lost 0 bases and 1 base, there was a span of 15 bases. Looked up from germline, CDR1 is DFQATT and CDR2 is SNEGSKA (reference sequence). The CDR3 loop is CSARDRPRTIQETQYF. In DNA form, the CDR3 reads TGCAGTGCTAGAGACCGCCCCCGGACTATCCAAGAGACCCAGTACTTC.

The V gene is TRBV4-1, the J gene TRBJ1-1, with D perhaps matching TRBD1 (6 bases). Germline CDR1 reads MGHRA; CDR2 reads YSYEKL. V was cut by 0 bases and J by 10 bases, with 18 bases left in between. The CDR3 loop spans 15 amino acids. DNA for the CDR3: TGCGCCAGCAGCCAAGAGGGATCAGGGGCCAGAGGAGCTTTCTTT. Protein: CASSQEGSGARGAFF.

The CDR3 bases are TGTGCCAGCAGTTTCGGGCAGTATTTGGGCTACACCTTC. Translation: CASSFGQYLGYTF. The chain carries TRBV27 and TRBJ1-2; D is unresolved. The CDR3 spans 13 residues. Germline CDR1 and CDR2: MNHEY and SMNVEV (reference sequence). V dropped 3 bases and J dropped 8 bases, with 13 bases sitting between them.

Here the CDR3 reads CASSLGGDFYGYTF. CDR3 in DNA: TGTGCCAGCAGTTTAGGGGGGGACTTCTATGGCTACACCTTC. The rearrangement joins TRBV28 to TRBJ1-2; D is perhaps TRBD1 (5 bases). The V and J ends lost 2 bases and 4 bases respectively, with 11 bases between them. The CDR3 consists of 14 residues. Per the germline V gene, CDR1 is MDHEN and CDR2 is SYDVKM.

V gene TRBV20-1 combines with J gene TRBJ2-3; D ambiguous. Germline CDR1 DFQATT, CDR2 SNEGSKA (reference sequence). Trimming took off 3 bases at V and 2 bases at J, with 6 bases between the two ends. The CDR3 spans 12 residues. This chain's CDR3 is CSASRPTDTQYF. The CDR3 DNA reads as TGCAGTGCTAGTCGGCCCACAGATACGCAGTATTTT.

The J gene is TRBJ1-1, the V gene TRBV2; 7 nucleotides align to TRBD1. CDR3 size: 13 residues. Germline CDR1 and CDR2: SNHLY and FYNNEI. With V trimmed by 7 bases and J by 5 bases, 7 bases remained unmatched. CDR3 DNA sequence: TGTGCCAGCATCCCAGGGGGTTGGACTGAAGCTTTCTTT. Protein sequence: CASIPGGWTEAFF.

V and J are TRBV20-1 and TRBJ2-1, with D possibly matching TRBD1 (7 bases). Near its end, the DNA agrees better with TRBJ2-7, so the J call may be wrong. This CDR3 is 16 amino acids long. From germline, CDR1 is DFQATT and CDR2 SNEGSKA (reference sequence). The CDR3 region is CSARDGQGGPYNEQYF. As DNA, the CDR3 is TGCAGTGCTAGAGATGGCCAGGGGGGACCCTACAATGAGCAGTACTTC.

This clonotype showed up just a few times. The chain joins TRBV6-1 to TRBJ2-3; D gene unclear. Germline-derived CDR1 and CDR2 are MNHNS and SASEGT. V dropped 3 bases and J dropped 0 bases, with 10 bases sitting between them. The CDR3 has 15 residues. CDR3 residues: CASSEISPSTDTQYF. In nucleotides, the CDR3 is TGTGCCAGCAGTGAGATCAGCCCAAGCACAGATACGCAGTATTTT.

V is TRBV10-1 and J is TRBJ2-3; D may be TRBD1 (6 bases). Germline values: CDR1 WNHNN, CDR2 SYGVQD (reference sequence). The germline V and J ends were trimmed by 3 bases and 5 bases, with 15 bases remaining between them. CDR3 length: 15 amino acids. The CDR3 here is CASSDQGQGRDTQYF. CDR3 DNA: TGCGCCAGCAGTGACCAAGGGCAGGGGCGAGATACGCAGTATTTT.

At least ten counts were recorded for this clonotype. The genes are TRBV28 and TRBJ2-1; tentatively, D is TRBD1 or TRBD2 (6 bases each). The DNA end is a closer match to TRBJ2-7, so the J assignment may be wrong. CDR1 and CDR2 from the germline V gene are MDHEN and SYDVKM. CDR3 size: 17 residues. The CDR3 DNA reads TGTGCCAGCAGTTTCTCGGGGGCGCCATCCTCCTACAATGAGCAGTACTTC. Its protein product is CASSFSGAPSSYNEQYF.

This clonotype was counted ten times or more. For the CDR3, the DNA is TGCAGTGCGCCCTCTAGCGGGAGTGACCGGGCCAAAAACATTCAGTACTTC. It encodes CSAPSSGSDRAKNIQYF. J is TRBJ2-4 and V is TRBV20-1; 10 bases match TRBD2. Germline-derived CDR1 and CDR2 are DFQATT and SNEGSKA (reference sequence). The CDR3 has 17 residues. Unmatched junction bases numbered 12, after V lost 6 bases and J lost 1 base.

This clonotype was found a few times. V is TRBV20-1 and J is TRBJ1-4; D is uncertain. V dropped 2 bases and J dropped 4 bases, with 8 bases sitting between them. CDR3 length equals 13 residues. Germline CDR1 is DFQATT and CDR2 is SNEGSKA (reference sequence). The CDR3 DNA sequence: TGCAGTGCTAGAAGCGGTTATAATGAAAAACTGTTTTTT. It encodes CSARSGYNEKLFF.

This clonotype was picked up a small number of times. This chain links TRBV29-1 with TRBJ2-7; D might be TRBD2 (6 bases). Germline V CDR1 and CDR2: SQVTM, ANQGSEA. The CDR3 runs to 16 residues. V lost 4 bases, J lost 0 bases, and 19 bases lay in between. The CDR3 DNA sequence: TGCAGCGTTGGAGAGGTCTGGAGGGAAAACTCCTACGAGCAGTACTTC. As protein: CSVGEVWRENSYEQYF.

For the CDR3, the DNA is TGTGCCAGCAGTTTGGAACAGGGGACCATGAACACTGAAGCTTTCTTT. It is translated as CASSLEQGTMNTEAFF. This sequence joins TRBV12-3 or TRBV12-4 and TRBJ1-1; 7 bases line up with TRBD1. CDR3 size: 16 residues. V was clipped by 3 bases and J by 0 bases; unmatched bases: 7.

The chain carries TRBV15 and TRBJ2-1, with 7 positions matching TRBD2. CDR3 length: 15 amino acids. Germline lookup yields CDR1 LNHNV and CDR2 YYDKDF (reference sequence). Trimming cost V 0 bases and J 3 bases; bases outside gene matches: 2. CDR3: CATSRDTGGYNEQFF. Written as DNA, the CDR3 is TGTGCCACCAGCAGAGATACGGGGGGCTACAATGAGCAGTTCTTC.

The chain couples TRBV5-1 to TRBJ2-3, with 11 nucleotides matching TRBD2. CDR1 and CDR2 from the germline V gene are SGHRS and YFSETQ. With V trimmed by 5 bases and J by 6 bases, 8 bases remained unmatched. This CDR3 has 15 residues. The CDR3 DNA is TGCGCCAGCAGTCTAGCGGGGGGACCGATTGATACGCAGTATTTT. It translates to CASSLAGGPIDTQYF. Supplemented by reference TRBV5-1 and TRBJ2-3, the full variable domain reads KAGVTQTPRYLIKTRGQQVTLSCSPISGHRSVSWYQQTPGQGLQFLFEYFSETQRNKGNFPGRFSGRQFSNSRSEMNVSTLELGDSALYLCASSLAGGPIDTQYFGPGTRLTVL.

A few counts support this clonotype. This chain uses TRBV9 with TRBJ2-3, with TRBD2 identical over 8 bases. This CDR3 has 15 residues. Trimming took 2 bases from V and 1 from J; bases not matched to a gene: 3. CDR1 and CDR2 from the germline V gene are SGDLS and YYNGEE. The CDR3 reads CASSVTGGGTDTQYF. The CDR3 DNA reads as TGTGCCAGCAGCGTTACCGGGGGGGGCACAGATACGCAGTATTTT.

The chain uses TRBV3-1 and TRBJ2-1, with D tentatively TRBD2 (5 bases). The germline CDR1 and CDR2 sequences are LGHDT and YNNKEL (reference sequence). V shed 3 bases and J shed 12 bases, with 12 bases lying between them. The CDR3 is made up of 12 amino acids. The CDR3 reads CASSHMGAWQFF. The DNA of the CDR3 is TGTGCCAGCAGCCACATGGGAGCATGGCAGTTCTTC.

This clonotype occurred a few times. The V gene is TRBV29-1, the J gene TRBJ1-1, with unresolved D. The V gene lost 5 bases and the J gene lost 2 bases, with 3 bases spanning the gap. Germline-derived CDR1 and CDR2 are SQVTM and ANQGSEA. The CDR3 loop spans 10 amino acids. CDR3: CSVRNTEAFF. CDR3 bases: TGCAGCGTTCGTAACACTGAAGCTTTCTTT.

The rearrangement uses TRBV5-1 and TRBJ2-5; D is tentatively TRBD1 or TRBD2 (5 bases each). The CDR3 runs 13 residues. The V end lost 5 bases, the J end lost 1 base, and 9 bases lay between the germline ends. CDR1 and CDR2 from the germline V gene are SGHRS and YFSETQ. CDR3 bases: TGCGCCAGCAGGTCGGGGCCCCAAGAGACCCAGTACTTC. Its protein is CASRSGPQETQYF.

V gene TRBV12-3 or TRBV12-4 combines with J gene TRBJ1-2; D is perhaps TRBD1 (6 bases). The CDR3 has 11 residues. Trimming took off 7 bases at V and 8 bases at J, with 11 bases between the two ends. The CDR3 here is CASTRGRGYTF. The CDR3 nucleotides read TGTGCCAGCACCCGGGGGCGGGGCTACACCTTC.

The rearrangement uses TRBV6-2 or TRBV6-3 and TRBJ2-2, with 9 bases lining up with TRBD2. The CDR3 runs to 15 residues. Per the germline V gene, CDR1 is MNHEY and CDR2 is SVGEGT. V gave up 7 bases and J gave up 1 base; unmatched junction bases: 4. CDR3 nucleotides: TGTGCCAGCATAAGAGCGGGGGGGAACACCGGGGAGCTGTTTTTT. Amino acids: CASIRAGGNTGELFF.